This T cell receptor beta chain was recorded in a study of OX40 agonist ivuxolimab in advanced cancers. About the investigation overall: Ivuxolimab was an agonistic, fully human IgG2 monoclonal antibody directed against OX40 (CD134), a costimulatory receptor. Intravenous ivuxolimab was administered to patients every 2 weeks at six dose levels: 0.01, 0.1, 0.3, 1.5, 3 and 10 mg/kg. Of the 50 to 55 dose-escalation patients, hepatocellular carcinoma was present in approximately 20, melanoma in approximately 15, renal cell carcinoma in 9 and head and neck cancer in 9. A male proportion of 75% to 85% and a mean age of 60 years, ranging from about 20 to 85, were recorded for the dose-escalation cohort. Patients were allowed to have had prior anti-PD-1, anti-PD-L1 or anti-CTLA-4 therapy, and approximately 41% of the dose-escalation patients had previously received checkpoint inhibitors. Partial responses were achieved by three dose-escalation patients, of whom one had hepatocellular carcinoma and two had cutaneous melanoma. The purpose of peripheral TCRbeta sequencing was to test whether ivuxolimab changed TCR sequence diversity and led to clonal T-cell expansion. The paper describes the monotherapy dose-escalation part (N of about 50 patients) of the phase I trial of ivuxolimab.

For sequencing of the TCRbeta CDR3 region, genomic DNA was extracted from the sorted cells. TCRbeta CDR3 regions were sequenced using the immunoSEQ Assay. Not all clones reach the TCRdb copy of this immuneACCESS table, which keeps in-frame sequences only. Checked studies attribute under half of the gap to unresolved V genes and leave the rest unexplained. In this sample the table shows about 70,000 clones, about four fifths of which occur a single time. About 7% of the sample lies in the top ten. Paper-wide results and their limitations: At doses of 0.1 to 3.0 mg/kg, clonal expansion of both CD4+ and CD8+ T cells in blood was seen between baseline and week 6. On average, CD8+ T cells showed more expanded clones than CD4+ T cells after ivuxolimab. Low levels of normalized T-cell clonal expansion were also seen in some patients who did not respond. In the 0.1-3.0 mg/kg groups, partial responders had among the lowest normalized peripheral clonal expansion, particularly in CD8+ T cells. The antigen specificity of the peripheral T cells that underwent clonal expansion was not determined.

Patients with a history of autoimmune disease or receiving systemic immunosuppression were excluded from the trial. Peripheral blood for TCR sequencing was drawn from every dose cohort at baseline, at cycle 4 day 1 and at cycle 7 day 1. Samples were obtained from an open-label, multicenter, first-in-human phase I dose-escalation trial of ivuxolimab. Adults with locally advanced or metastatic melanoma, renal cell carcinoma, hepatocellular carcinoma or head and neck squamous cell carcinoma were enrolled in the trial. CD4+ and CD8+ T cells were sorted separately from peripheral blood before TCR sequencing. As to this clone: Its antigen has not been determined. Base qualities were left out, and no much larger clone turns up one base away.

The germline V gene yields SGHRS for CDR1 and YFSETQ for CDR2. Here V drops 4 bases and J drops 0 bases, and the junction holds 4 bases not matched to any gene. Inclusive of the bounding cysteine and phenylalanine, the CDR3 is 14 residues long. Just the 42-base CDR3 DNA is kept, in frame starting at base 1. The TCR sequence derives from an adult with an advanced solid tumor such as melanoma, head and neck, liver or kidney cancer. The specimen comprised CD4+ or CD8+ T cells sorted from blood, sampled in a trial of the OX40 agonist ivuxolimab. The V and J genes are TRBV5-1 and TRBJ2-7; 7 nucleotides in the junction match TRBD1. The base sequence is TGCGCCAGCAGCCTAGGGGACAGCTCCTACGAGCAGTACTTC. This codes for CASSLGDSSYEQYF.